Shown below are 30 T cell receptor beta chains from a single sample sequenced in a study of T cells in localized non-small cell lung cancer. Clones were read by immunoSEQ multiplex PCR, and TCRdb kept only the in-frame ones, dropping some. The repertoire consists of tens of thousands of clones, with around four fifths occurring once and the leading ten covering roughly 3%. The sample here was peripheral blood, taken before any cancer treatment. These receptors were taken from a man aged 35 to 69 with stage I lung adenocarcinoma.

The table lists this clone with a few counts. The rearrangement joins TRBV29-1 to TRBJ1-1, with unresolved D. V gave up 3 bases and J gave up 1 base, with 6 bases separating them. This CDR3 is 12 amino acids long. Germline CDR1 is SQVTM and CDR2 is ANQGSEA. The CDR3 nucleotides read TGCAGCGTTGACAGGTCGAACACTGAAGCTTTCTTT. This gives the protein CSVDRSNTEAFF.

The V gene is TRBV7-2, the J gene TRBJ2-5, with 7 bases fitting TRBD1. The germline V gene encodes CDR1 SGHTA and CDR2 FQGNSA. V shed 4 bases and J 4 bases; nucleotides not matched to a gene: 6. The CDR3 contains 14 residues. Here the CDR3 reads CASSSLRDRETQYF. The DNA of the CDR3 is TGTGCCAGCAGCTCACTCCGGGACAGAGAGACCCAGTACTTC.

The J gene is TRBJ1-6, the V gene TRBV28; D is perhaps TRBD1 (5 bases). Trimming took 3 bases from V and 10 from J, leaving 10 bases between them. The CDR3 spans 13 residues. Germline assignment: CDR1 MDHEN and CDR2 SYDVKM. In DNA form, the CDR3 reads TGTGCCAGCAGTTTGGAAGGGACGTCACCCCTCCACTTT. Translating gives CASSLEGTSPLHF. The full variable domain, completed using reference TRBV28 and TRBJ1-6, is DVKVTQSSRYLVKRTGEKVFLECVQDMDHENMFWYRQDPGLGLRLIYFSYDVKMKEKGDIPEGYSVSREKKERFSLILESASTNQTSMYLCASSLEGTSPLHFGNGTRLTVT.

This sequence joins TRBV7-9 and TRBJ1-2, with TRBD1 as a possible D gene (6 bases). The CDR3 runs to 14 residues. Trimming took 5 bases from V and 5 from J, leaving 15 bases between them. The germline gives CDR1 SEHNR, CDR2 FQNEAQ (reference sequence). The CDR3 loop reads CASSLPRQVYGYTF. The CDR3 DNA reads as TGTGCCAGCAGCCTACCTCGACAGGTGTATGGCTACACCTTC.

This clone appeared a single time. The chain employs TRBV5-1 and TRBJ2-5; D perhaps matches TRBD1 (6 bases). CDR1 is SGHRS, CDR2 YFSETQ, per germline. This CDR3 has 15 residues. V lost 2 bases and J 1 base, leaving 12 bases between the germline ends. CDR3 in amino acids: CASSFDRGSQETQYF. CDR3 DNA: TGCGCCAGCAGCTTTGATAGGGGGTCCCAAGAGACCCAGTACTTC.

The J gene is TRBJ2-1, the V gene TRBV7-2; the D call may be TRBD1 or TRBD2 (5 bases each). Germline V gene sequence: CDR1 SGHTA, CDR2 FQGNSA. The germline V and J ends were trimmed by 5 bases and 7 bases, with 15 bases remaining between them. The CDR3 length is 14 residues. The CDR3 region is CASSPGAGGNEQFF. The CDR3 region has the DNA TGTGCCAGCAGCCCCGGGGCGGGTGGGAATGAGCAGTTCTTC.

The V and J genes are TRBV6-1 and TRBJ2-6; D possibly corresponds to TRBD1 (6 bases). Trimming pared 3 bases from V and 2 bases from J, leaving 8 bases between. The CDR3 is 15 residues long. Germline-derived CDR1 and CDR2 are MNHNS and SASEGT. In DNA, the CDR3 is TGTGCCAGCAGTGACAGGGGTCCTGGGGCCAACGTCCTGACTTTC. Its protein product is CASSDRGPGANVLTF.

The chain couples TRBV28 to TRBJ1-2; weak D call: TRBD1 (6 bases). Looked up from germline, CDR1 is MDHEN and CDR2 is SYDVKM. V was pared by 3 bases and J by 9 bases, with 20 bases between. This CDR3 has 15 residues. The CDR3 region is CASSLGSVDRRSYTF. The DNA of the CDR3 is TGTGCCAGCAGTTTGGGGTCCGTTGACAGGAGGAGCTACACCTTC.

On this clone itself: Sequence at one end of the junction differs from germline and may be a read error. Other nucleotide sequences in the sample specify the same CDR3. The chain carries TRBV5-1 and TRBJ2-1; the D gene could be TRBD1 or TRBD2 (10 bases each). The germline V gene has CDR1 SGHRS and CDR2 YFSETQ. CDR3 length: 20 residues. In DNA form, the CDR3 reads TGCGCCAGCAGCTTGGTCCTCCGGGACAGGGGAGCTAGCGGGAGTGATGAGCAATTCTTC. Its translation: CASSLVLRDRGASGSDEQFF.

The chain couples TRBV7-9 to TRBJ2-1; 8 bases fit TRBD1. There are 14 residues in the CDR3. In germline, CDR1 is SEHNR, CDR2 FQNEAQ (reference sequence). The J segment lost 6 bases and the V segment lost 5 bases, leaving 6 bases of the junction unmatched. CDR3 region: CASSPRTGPNEQFF. CDR3 DNA: TGTGCCAGCAGCCCGAGGACAGGGCCCAATGAGCAGTTCTTC. Full variable domain (outside the CDR3, taken from reference TRBV7-9 and TRBJ2-1): DTGVSQNPRHKITKRGQNVTFRCDPISEHNRLYWYRQTLGQGPEFLTYFQNEAQLEKSRLLSDRFSAERPKGSFSTLEIQRTEQGDSAMYLCASSPRTGPNEQFFGPGTRLTVL.

The CDR3, as DNA: TGTGCCAGCGATGGGACAGGCTATGGCTACACCTTC. The encoded protein is CASDGTGYGYTF. V usage is TRBV6-6 and J usage is TRBJ1-2; 8 bases are a match to TRBD1. This CDR3 region has 12 residues. The V and J ends lost 8 bases and 4 bases, in that order; junction bases with no gene match: 3. Germline V gene sequence: CDR1 MNHNY, CDR2 SVGAGI (reference sequence).

The gene calls are TRBV21-1 and TRBJ2-5; the table calls TRBD1, which could not be checked here. TRBV21-1 is described as a pseudogene. This CDR3 is built from 20 residues. CDR3 sequence: CASSKVLGQPSRASRETQYF. Here the CDR3 DNA reads TGTGCCAGCAGCAAAGTTTTGGGACAGCCTTCCAGGGCTTCCAGGGAGACCCAGTACTTC.

The chain recombines TRBV25-1 with TRBJ2-7, with 7 bases lining up with TRBD2. This CDR3 is built from 14 residues. Germline V lookup: CDR1 MGHDK, CDR2 SYGVNS. V was clipped by 6 bases and J by 3 bases; unmatched bases: 8. The CDR3 sequence: CASRPSGASYEQYF. Here the CDR3 DNA reads TGTGCCAGCAGACCCAGCGGGGCCAGCTACGAGCAGTACTTC.

CDR3 coding DNA: TGCGCCAGCAGCTTGGGTGGAGAGAATATGGAGCAGTACTTC. Translated: CASSLGGENMEQYF. The V and J genes are TRBV5-1 and TRBJ2-7, with D uncertain. Germline V gene sequence: CDR1 SGHRS, CDR2 YFSETQ. Trimming removed 0 bases from V and 7 bases from J, with 14 bases in between. The CDR3 runs to 14 residues.

The V and J genes are TRBV7-9 and TRBJ1-5, with D perhaps matching TRBD1 (5 bases). V was shortened by 3 bases and J by 2 bases, with 8 bases between the two germline ends. Germline V gene sequence: CDR1 SEHNR, CDR2 FQNEAQ (reference sequence). The CDR3 is 14 amino acids. Written as DNA, the CDR3 is TGTGCCAGCAGCTTGGGGGGAGGCAATCAGCCCCAGCATTTT. Translating gives CASSLGGGNQPQHF.

J is TRBJ2-3 and V is TRBV6-5, with a tentative D call TRBD2 (5 bases). Germline CDR1 is MNHEY and CDR2 is SVGAGI. The CDR3 has 13 amino acids. Trimming cost V 2 bases and J 8 bases, with 11 bases left between them. The CDR3 nucleotides are TGTGCCAGCAGTTACGAGAGCGGAGGTACGCAGTATTTT. Encoded protein: CASSYESGGTQYF.

The V call is TRBV7-2, the J call TRBJ1-1; no reliable D call. Looked up from germline, CDR1 is SGHTA and CDR2 is FQGNSA. Trimming took 5 bases from V and 1 from J, leaving 8 bases between them. The CDR3 is made up of 13 amino acids. The CDR3 protein is CASSQSQNTEAFF. CDR3 in DNA: TGTGCCAGCAGCCAATCACAGAACACTGAAGCTTTCTTT.

A single count supports this clone. The chain couples TRBV28 to TRBJ2-7; no clear D. The CDR3 runs to 12 residues. Trimming removed 4 bases from V and 1 base from J, with 5 bases in between. Germline V CDR1 and CDR2: MDHEN, SYDVKM. This CDR3 is CASSYGSYEQYF. The CDR3 DNA reads as TGTGCCAGCAGTTACGGATCCTACGAGCAGTACTTC.

V usage is TRBV30 and J usage is TRBJ2-7; the D is unclear. V gave up 2 bases and J gave up 4 bases, with 18 bases separating them. The CDR3 has 15 amino acids. CDR1 GTSNPN and CDR2 SVGIG come from the germline V gene (reference sequence). The CDR3 here is CAWSTPRWGRYEQYF. The CDR3 region has the DNA TGTGCCTGGAGTACTCCGCGGTGGGGTAGATACGAGCAGTACTTC.

The chain recombines TRBV9 with TRBJ2-6, with D maybe TRBD2 (5 bases). Germline assignment: CDR1 SGDLS and CDR2 YYNGEE. The V end lost 4 bases, the J end lost 2 bases, and 13 bases lay between the germline ends. The CDR3 extends over 16 amino acids. CDR3 DNA sequence: TGTGCCAGCAGCTTCGGGGTCGGGCCTGGGGCCAACGTCCTGACTTTC. Protein: CASSFGVGPGANVLTF. Full variable domain (rest looked up from reference TRBV9 and TRBJ2-6): DSGVTQTPKHLITATGQRVTLRCSPRSGDLSVYWYQQSLDQGLQFLIQYYNGEERAKGNILERFSAQQFPDLHSELNLSSLELGDSALYFCASSFGVGPGANVLTFGAGSRLTVL.

In DNA form, the CDR3 reads TGTGCCAGCAGTTTAGGTGGGCGTAACTATGGCTACACCTTC. It encodes CASSLGGRNYGYTF. The chain is built from TRBV27 and TRBJ1-2; D uncertain. Trimming took 2 bases from V and 1 from J, leaving 8 bases between them. The CDR3 is 14 amino acids. The germline V gene encodes CDR1 MNHEY and CDR2 SMNVEV (reference sequence).

The chain is built from TRBV5-1 and TRBJ2-7; 7 nucleotides line up with TRBD1. The CDR3 is 15 residues long. V was pared by 0 bases and J by 4 bases, with 7 bases of the junction left unmatched. The germline gives CDR1 SGHRS, CDR2 YFSETQ. Here the CDR3 reads CASSLVGGPSYEQYF. CDR3 sequence (DNA): TGCGCCAGCAGCTTGGTAGGGGGCCCATCATACGAGCAGTACTTC.

This sequence joins TRBV5-5 and TRBJ1-4; D is unclear. V lost 2 bases and J 8 bases, leaving 13 bases between the germline ends. Germline-derived CDR1 and CDR2 are SGHKS and YYEKEE (reference sequence). The CDR3 has 14 amino acids. The CDR3 DNA reads TGTGCCAGCAGCTTAGGGCCGAGAGAGGAAAAACTGTTTTTT. Amino acid sequence: CASSLGPREEKLFF. The full variable domain, rest sourced from reference TRBV5-5 and TRBJ1-4, is DAGVTQSPTHLIKTRGQQVTLRCSPISGHKSVSWYQQVLGQGPQFIFQYYEKEERGRGNFPDRFSARQFPNYSSELNVNALLLGDSALYLCASSLGPREEKLFFGSGTQLSVL.

V is TRBV29-1 and J is TRBJ2-2; D perhaps matches TRBD1 (6 bases). This CDR3 is built from 15 residues. Germline assignment: CDR1 SQVTM and CDR2 ANQGSEA. Trimming left V 6 bases short and J 0 bases short, with 14 bases between. In DNA, the CDR3 is TGCAGCGTCAGCCGGGACAAAACGAACACCGGGGAGCTGTTTTTT. It is translated as CSVSRDKTNTGELFF.

The chain employs TRBV5-1 and TRBJ2-7; D is perhaps TRBD2 (5 bases). Germline lookup yields CDR1 SGHRS and CDR2 YFSETQ. The V and J ends lost 5 bases and 0 bases respectively, with 12 bases between them. The CDR3 sequence is 14 residues long. The CDR3 bases are TGCGCCAGCAGATCAAATGACTACTCCTACGAGCAGTACTTC. Protein product: CASRSNDYSYEQYF.

V usage is TRBV18 and J usage is TRBJ2-2; D unresolved. V shed 4 bases and J shed 3 bases, with 3 bases lying between them. From germline, CDR1 is KGHSH and CDR2 LQKENI. The length of the CDR3 is 12 residues. The CDR3 nucleotides read TGTGCCAGCTCACGGGACACCGGGGAGCTGTTTTTT. Amino acid sequence: CASSRDTGELFF.

The chain employs TRBV28 and TRBJ2-1; no definite D call. Germline V gene data show CDR1 as MDHEN and CDR2 as SYDVKM. V was pared by 6 bases and J by 8 bases, with 14 bases between. This CDR3 contains 13 residues. The CDR3 region has the DNA TGTGCCAGCAGCATTCGAGGAGTCGATGAGCAGTTCTTC. Translation: CASSIRGVDEQFF.

The chain employs TRBV28 and TRBJ2-7; 14 positions agree with TRBD2. The germline gives CDR1 MDHEN, CDR2 SYDVKM. CDR3 length: 14 amino acids. With 8 bases clipped from V and 2 bases from J, the junction kept 2 bases outside the gene matches. CDR3 DNA sequence: TGTGCCAGCGGGACTAGCGGGAGAACCTACGAGCAGTACTTC. Translating gives CASGTSGRTYEQYF.

This chain joins TRBV30 and TRBJ1-5, with no clear D. Per the germline V gene, CDR1 is GTSNPN and CDR2 is SVGIG (reference sequence). CDR3 size: 13 residues. Trimming pared 3 bases from V and 1 base from J, leaving 7 bases between. The CDR3 region has the DNA TGTGCCTGGAGCAAGGAAAGCAATCAGCCCCAGCATTTT. It is translated as CAWSKESNQPQHF. Complete variable domain (other parts from reference TRBV30 and TRBJ1-5): SQTIHQWPATLVQPVGSPLSLECTVEGTSNPNLYWYRQAAGRGLQLLFYSVGIGQISSEVPQNLSASRPQDRQFILSSKKLLLSDSGFYLCAWSKESNQPQHFGDGTRLSIL.

The CDR3 DNA is TGTGCCTGGAGCACGGGACTCGCAAAAGAGACCCAGTACTTC. Protein product: CAWSTGLAKETQYF. The V gene is TRBV30, the J gene TRBJ2-5, with D tentatively TRBD2 (6 bases). The CDR3 loop spans 14 amino acids. V was trimmed by 3 bases and J by 3 bases, leaving 14 bases between them. Germline V lookup: CDR1 GTSNPN, CDR2 SVGIG (reference sequence).